The rows below give T cell receptor beta chains drawn from one sample of a study of a mutant IDH1 vaccine in newly diagnosed glioma. Using immunoSEQ multiplex PCR, the repertoire was profiled, and TCRdb retains in-frame clones only, with some absent. The sample shows about 88,000 clones, over 70% of them seen only once. The material was PBMCs, obtained from a glioma patient treated with radiotherapy, temozolomide or both. These receptors all come from a man aged 35-49 years with glioma. Some clones in this sample may be carry-over from other donors' samples. The CDR3 runs from the conserved cysteine through the conserved F or W. The D gene is left open where the match is weak. The size of a clone is reported for some rows only, either as once, few or many, or as a class for expanded clones.

size: .
D: .
J: TRBJ1-1
V: TRBV2
DNA: TGTGCCAGCAGTGAGTGGTCAACTGAAGCTTTCTTT
CDR3: CASSEWSTEAFF

size: .
D: TRBD2
J: TRBJ2-1
V: TRBV30
DNA: TGTGCCTGGCAAGCGGGGGGGATGGGGAATGAGCAGTTCTTC
CDR3: CAWQAGGMGNEQFF

size: few
D: .
J: TRBJ1-2
V: TRBV28
DNA: TGTGCCAGCAGTCCGGCCGGGAATAACTATGGCTACACCTTC
CDR3: CASSPAGNNYGYTF

size: .
D: TRBD1
J: TRBJ2-2
V: TRBV5-5
DNA: TGTGCCAGCAGTTGGGACAGGGTAAACACCGGGGAGCTGTTTTTT
CDR3: CASSWDRVNTGELFF

size: .
D: .
J: TRBJ2-2
V: TRBV30
DNA: TGTGCCTGGAGTGGGCAGCTGCTGACCGGGGAGCTGTTTTTT
CDR3: CAWSGQLLTGELFF

size: few
D: .
J: TRBJ2-6
V: TRBV4-1
DNA: TGCGCCAGCAGCCAAGGGGTAGCCTCTGGGGCCAACGTCCTGACTTTC
CDR3: CASSQGVASGANVLTF

size: .
D: TRBD2
J: TRBJ2-1
V: TRBV30
DNA: TGTGCCTGGAGTGTTAGCGGGGTGTGGGTGGAGCAGTTCTTC
CDR3: CAWSVSGVWVEQFF

size: .
D: TRBD1
J: TRBJ1-2
V: TRBV2
DNA: TGTGCCAGCAGTGAAGGGACAGGGGGCCAATATGGCTACACCTTC
CDR3: CASSEGTGGQYGYTF

size: .
D: TRBD1
J: TRBJ1-1
V: TRBV6-5
DNA: TGTGCCAGCACGACAGGGGTCTCGGAAGCTTTCTTT
CDR3: CASTTGVSEAFF

size: .
D: .
J: TRBJ2-2
V: TRBV7-9
DNA: TGTGCCAGCACCACAGGGGGGCTTGCGGGGGCAAACACCGGGGAGCTGTTTTTT
CDR3: CASTTGGLAGANTGELFF

size: once
D: TRBD1
J: TRBJ2-5
V: TRBV6-1
DNA: TGTGCCAGCAGTGTGGGACAGGGACGGGAGACCCAGTACTTC
CDR3: CASSVGQGRETQYF

size: .
D: .
J: TRBJ2-1
V: TRBV5-4
DNA: TGTGCCAGCAGCTTAGGGGGGAACTCCTACAATGAGCAGTTCTTC
CDR3: CASSLGGNSYNEQFF

size: .
D: .
J: TRBJ2-5
V: TRBV5-4
DNA: TGTGCCAGCAGCTTGTCGGGGAGATCCCAAGAGACCCAGTACTTC
CDR3: CASSLSGRSQETQYF

size: .
D: .
J: TRBJ1-2
V: TRBV27
DNA: TGTGCCAGCCTCTCGTACTATGGCTACACCTTC
CDR3: CASLSYYGYTF

size: few
D: TRBD1
J: TRBJ1-5
V: TRBV30
DNA: TGTGCCTGGAGTCGGACAGGGATTTATCAGCCCCAGCATTTT
CDR3: CAWSRTGIYQPQHF

size: .
D: .
J: TRBJ1-2
V: TRBV2
DNA: TGTGCCAGCAGCCAGGTCAACTATGGCTACACCTTC
CDR3: CASSQVNYGYTF

size: few
D: .
J: TRBJ2-5
V: TRBV13
DNA: TGTGCCAGCAGCTTGAGGGGGTACCAAGAGACCCAGTACTTC
CDR3: CASSLRGYQETQYF

size: few
D: TRBD2
J: TRBJ2-3
V: TRBV7-3
DNA: TGTGCCAGCAGCCTAGCGGGGGGTTATGATACGCAGTATTTT
CDR3: CASSLAGGYDTQYF

size: .
D: TRBD1
J: TRBJ1-1
V: TRBV2
DNA: TGTGCCAGCAGTGGACGGATTGAGGGGGCTCGGGACACTGAAGCTTTCTTT
CDR3: CASSGRIEGARDTEAFF

size: .
D: .
J: TRBJ2-7
V: TRBV5-6
DNA: TGTGCCAGCAGCTTGGAGGGCAGGGGGGCTGCCGAGCAGTACTTC
CDR3: CASSLEGRGAAEQYF

size: .
D: .
J: TRBJ1-6
V: TRBV4-1
DNA: TGCGCCAGCAGCCCGAACGTGGGCGGTAATTCACCCCTCCACTTT
CDR3: CASSPNVGGNSPLHF

size: .
D: .
J: TRBJ2-7
V: TRBV2
DNA: TGTGCCAGCAGGCCCATAGCCTACGAGCAGTACTTC
CDR3: CASRPIAYEQYF

size: few
D: .
J: TRBJ1-1
V: TRBV11-1
DNA: TGTGCCAGCAGCTCCCAAGGACTCATGGGCACTGAAGCTTTCTTT
CDR3: CASSSQGLMGTEAFF

size: .
D: TRBD2
J: TRBJ2-5
V: TRBV30
DNA: TGTGCCTGGAGTGGGAAGACTAGCCTGAAACAAGAGACCCAGTACTTC
CDR3: CAWSGKTSLKQETQYF

size: .
D: TRBD2
J: TRBJ2-3
V: TRBV7-9
DNA: TGTGCCAGCAGCTTAGACCGCCGACTAGCGAGCAGCACAGATACGCAGTATTTT
CDR3: CASSLDRRLASSTDTQYF

size: .
D: TRBD1
J: TRBJ2-7
V: TRBV2
DNA: TGTGCCAGCAGTTGGGACAGGGGGCCCTACGAGCAGTACTTC
CDR3: CASSWDRGPYEQYF

size: .
D: .
J: TRBJ1-1
V: TRBV10-2
DNA: TGCGCCAGCAGTGAATTTAGTGGGACTGAAGCTTTCTTT
CDR3: CASSEFSGTEAFF

size: .
D: TRBD1
J: TRBJ1-2
V: TRBV5-1
DNA: TGCGCCAGCAGCCCGGACAGGCCCCTGTATGGCTACACCTTC
CDR3: CASSPDRPLYGYTF